A selection of T cell receptor beta chains follows, all from one sample in a study of blood T cell repertoires in COVID-19. Clones were read by immunoSEQ multiplex PCR, and TCRdb kept only the in-frame ones, dropping some. The sample comprises around 300,000 clones, roughly 88% of which are singletons, and less than 3% rests with the top ten. Input material: peripheral blood. All receptors come from a woman under 40 with active or convalescent COVID-19. The CDR3 runs from the conserved cysteine through the conserved F or W. D genes are given only for firm matches. Expanded clones are given a class, and other clones once, few, many or no size at all.

j_call,v_call,clone_size,d_call,cdr3_nt,cdr3_aa
TRBJ2-7,TRBV5-5,NA,TRBD1,TGTGCCAGCAGCTGGCTCGGGGACAGGGGGGCCTACGAGCAGTACTTC,CASSWLGDRGAYEQYF
TRBJ2-7,TRBV7-2,once,TRBD1,TGTGCCAGCAGCTTAGATAGGGTGACAGGGTACTACGAGCAGTACTTC,CASSLDRVTGYYEQYF
TRBJ1-1,TRBV5-6,many,TRBD1,TGTGCCAGCAGCTACATACAGGGGGTTGAATATACTGAAGCTTTCTTT,CASSYIQGVEYTEAFF
TRBJ1-2,TRBV6-6,once,TRBD1,TGTGCCAGCAGTTACTCGATAACAGGGGATGGCTACACCTTC,CASSYSITGDGYTF
TRBJ1-2,TRBV10-3,NA,TRBD1,TGTGCCATCAGTGCCGGGACAGCCTATGGCTACACCTTC,CAISAGTAYGYTF
TRBJ1-6,TRBV28,NA,NA,TGTGCCAGCAGGCCAGATAATTCACCCCTCCACTTT,CASRPDNSPLHF
TRBJ1-2,TRBV7-2,once,TRBD1,TGTGCCAGCAGCTTAGGACAGGGTACGAGGAGTGGCTACACCTTC,CASSLGQGTRSGYTF
TRBJ2-3,TRBV18,NA,TRBD2,TGTGCCAGCTCACCACTCCCCTCGATAGCGGGGGCGCCGGGCACAGATACGCAGTATTTT,CASSPLPSIAGAPGTDTQYF
TRBJ1-5,TRBV23-1,NA,TRBD1,TGCGCCAGCATTCCCCGGGACAGGGGGACCGGATATAGCAATCAGCCCCAGCATTTT,CASIPRDRGTGYSNQPQHF
TRBJ1-6,TRBV11-2,NA,NA,TGTGCCAGCAGCCCGGGGATTTTAACATCACCCCTCCACTTT,CASSPGILTSPLHF
TRBJ1-4,TRBV10-3,NA,NA,TGTGCCATATCAGGGGAGGGTGAAAAACTGTTTTTT,CAISGEGEKLFF
TRBJ2-5,TRBV2,NA,TRBD1,TGTGCCAGCAGTTCTCCGGGACAGGGGGCAGAGACCCAGTACTTC,CASSSPGQGAETQYF
TRBJ1-4,TRBV29-1,NA,NA,TGCAGCGTTTGTATAACTAACGAAAAACTGTTTTTT,CSVCITNEKLFF